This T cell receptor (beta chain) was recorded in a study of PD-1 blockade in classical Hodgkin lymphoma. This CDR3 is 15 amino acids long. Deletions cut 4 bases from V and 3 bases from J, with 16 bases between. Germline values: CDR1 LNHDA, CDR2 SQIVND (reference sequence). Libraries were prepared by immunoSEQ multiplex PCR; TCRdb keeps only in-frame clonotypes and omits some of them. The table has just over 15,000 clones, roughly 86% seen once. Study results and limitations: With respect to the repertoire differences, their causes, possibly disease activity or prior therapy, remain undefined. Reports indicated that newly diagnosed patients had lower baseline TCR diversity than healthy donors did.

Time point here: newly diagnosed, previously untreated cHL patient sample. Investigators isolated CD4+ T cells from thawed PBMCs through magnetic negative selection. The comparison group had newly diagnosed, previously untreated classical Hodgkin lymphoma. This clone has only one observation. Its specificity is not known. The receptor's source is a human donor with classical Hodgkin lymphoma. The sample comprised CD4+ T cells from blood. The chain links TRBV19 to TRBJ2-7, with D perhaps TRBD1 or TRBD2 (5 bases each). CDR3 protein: CASSTRDRRDYEQYF. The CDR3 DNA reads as TGTGCCAGTAGTACACGGGACCGCCGTGACTACGAGCAGTACTTC.